This T cell receptor beta chain was sequenced for a study of shared clonotypes between healthy human individuals. Study-wide findings and caveats: Estimated clonotype richness was generally higher in naive than memory subsets.

The assay was immunoSEQ multiplex PCR, and TCRdb's table has in-frame clones only and misses some. This table holds around 1.1 million clones, approximately 78% found once. With 6 bases clipped from V and 9 bases from J, the junction kept 15 bases outside the gene matches. Germline CDR1 SNHLY, CDR2 FYNNEI. The CDR3 runs to 16 residues. Regarding this clone: What it binds is not known.

The chain joins TRBV2 to TRBJ2-1, with TRBD2 matching 9 bases. The sequenced sample consisted of memory CD4+ T cells from PBMCs. Subset specified: CD45RA-negative fraction. This clonotype originated in a man aged 18 to 30 in good health. Some clones in this sample may be carry-over from other donors' samples. CDR3 amino acids: CASRGHLAGASSEQFF. CDR3 sequence (DNA): TGTGCCAGCAGGGGGCATTTAGCGGGAGCGTCTAGTGAGCAGTTCTTC.